A single sample is the source of the 16 T cell receptor beta chains below, sequenced in a study of CD8 T cells in ankylosing spondylitis. TCRdb redid the calling of the 5' RACE reads with MiXCR, one entry per CDR3 protein. The sample carries about 250,000 distinct CDR3 sequences, around 8% recorded once. The sequencing input was blood, either unsorted or a sorted T cell fraction (not recorded which). These receptor sequences come from a female donor with ankylosing spondylitis or in good health (not recorded which).

The table lists this clonotype with many counts. V usage is TRBV20-1 and J usage is TRBJ2-2; tentatively, D is TRBD1 (5 bases). Germline CDR1 reads DFQATT; CDR2 reads SNEGSKA (reference sequence). V lost 4 bases and J 7 bases, leaving 10 bases between the germline ends. The CDR3 runs to 12 residues. This chain's CDR3 is CSAIRGGGELFF. The CDR3 coding sequence is TGCAGTGCTATAAGGGGCGGCGGGGAGCTGTTTTTT.

This clonotype was seen ten or more times. The chain's CDR3 is CATSERPNSNQPQHF. CDR3 sequence (DNA): TGTGCCACTTCGGAACGGCCTAATAGCAATCAGCCCCAGCATTTT. The chain links TRBV19 to TRBJ1-5, with D uncertain. The CDR3 length is 15 residues. V lost 10 bases to trimming and J lost 0 bases, with 16 bases between them. CDR1 LNHDA and CDR2 SQIVND come from the germline V gene (reference sequence).

This clonotype was seen at least ten times. This rearrangement joins TRBV29-1 to TRBJ2-1; 8 bases fit TRBD1. V was pared by 1 base and J by 7 bases, with 6 bases of the junction left unmatched. The V gene's germline CDR1 is SQVTM and CDR2 ANQGSEA. This CDR3 is 14 amino acids long. This chain's CDR3 is CSVEALTGGNEQFF. The DNA for the CDR3 is TGCAGCGTTGAAGCCCTAACAGGGGGAAATGAGCAGTTCTTC.

This clonotype was observed many times. The J gene is TRBJ2-2, the V gene TRBV20-1; no reliable D call. This CDR3 contains 12 residues. Between the trimmed V and J ends, which lost 3 bases and 6 bases, there was a span of 8 bases. CDR1 DFQATT and CDR2 SNEGSKA come from the germline V gene (reference sequence). This chain's CDR3 is CSARPSAGELFF. The CDR3 bases are TGCAGTGCTAGGCCTTCCGCCGGGGAGCTGTTTTTT.

In its sample, this clonotype was seen many times. V is TRBV27 and J is TRBJ2-2, with D unresolved. This CDR3 has 15 residues. The V gene's germline CDR1 is MNHEY and CDR2 SMNVEV (reference sequence). Trimming cost V 6 bases and J 6 bases, with 17 bases left between them. The CDR3 is CASSNGRTEAGELFF. For the CDR3, the DNA is TGTGCCAGCAGCAACGGACGGACCGAGGCCGGGGAGCTGTTTTTT.

Concerning this clonotype itself: A much larger clone sits a single nucleotide away, making a read error possible. The chain has TRBV20-1 and TRBJ2-1, with D hard to call. Looked up from germline, CDR1 is DFQATT and CDR2 is SNEGSKA (reference sequence). The CDR3 runs to 11 residues. In DNA, the CDR3 is TGCAGTGCCGCATTACAGAATGCGCAGTTCTTC. It codes for CSAALQNAQFF.

This clonotype has just a few counts. The rearrangement joins TRBV7-2 to TRBJ2-3; 10 bases line up with TRBD2. The CDR3 contains 16 residues. CDR1 and CDR2 from the germline V gene are SGHTA and FQGNSA. Trimming cost V 1 base and J 9 bases; bases outside gene matches: 10. The CDR3 loop reads CASSLESGRALGTQYF. CDR3 nucleotide sequence: TGTGCCAGCAGCTTAGAGAGCGGGAGGGCGCTAGGGACGCAGTATTTT.

This clonotype has at least ten counts. This chain uses TRBV4-3 with TRBJ2-1, with TRBD2 matching over 10 bases. From germline, CDR1 is LGHNA and CDR2 YSLEER. Germline trimming cut 2 bases from V and 7 bases from J; bases unmatched to any gene: 11. The CDR3 is 17 residues long. Written as DNA, the CDR3 is TGCGCCAGCAGCCAACGAGCAGCGGGAGGGCCCGGGAATGAGCAGTTCTTC. Residues: CASSQRAAGGPGNEQFF.

This clonotype has a count of ten or more. This rearrangement joins TRBV5-1 to TRBJ1-1; no clear D. Germline CDR1 and CDR2: SGHRS and YFSETQ. Trimming stripped 5 bases from V and 1 base from J, with 15 bases between. The CDR3 extends over 15 amino acids. In DNA form, the CDR3 reads TGCGCCAGCAGTCCAGGCGGTATTCCGAACACTGAAGCTTTCTTT. Translating gives CASSPGGIPNTEAFF. Combining the CDR3 with reference TRBV5-1 and TRBJ1-1 gives the whole variable domain KAGVTQTPRYLIKTRGQQVTLSCSPISGHRSVSWYQQTPGQGLQFLFEYFSETQRNKGNFPGRFSGRQFSNSRSEMNVSTLELGDSALYLCASSPGGIPNTEAFFGQGTRLTVV.

This clonotype came up many times. The gene calls are TRBV12-3 or TRBV12-4 and TRBJ2-1; TRBD2 is a possible D gene (6 bases). With 3 bases removed from V and 2 bases from J, the gap between germline ends came to 14 bases. The CDR3 totals 16 residues. The CDR3 DNA follows: TGTGCCAGCAGTTTCTCTGTGGGAGGCCCCTACAATGAGCAGTTCTTC. Translation gives CASSFSVGGPYNEQFF.

This clonotype was seen only a few times. The chain links TRBV7-6 to TRBJ2-2; D gene uncertain. V was shortened by 4 bases and J by 5 bases, with 8 bases between the two germline ends. The CDR3 is 13 amino acids. Germline lookup yields CDR1 SGHVS and CDR2 FNYEAQ. CDR3 protein: CASSSDPTGELFF. The CDR3 DNA is TGTGCCAGCAGCTCTGACCCAACCGGGGAGCTGTTTTTT.

This clonotype was seen repeatedly, ten times or more. The J gene is TRBJ2-3, the V gene TRBV24-1; D possibly matches TRBD1 or TRBD2 (6 bases each). The V gene lost 10 bases and the J gene lost 3 bases, with 13 bases spanning the gap. CDR3 size: 13 residues. Germline-derived CDR1 and CDR2 are KGHDR and SFDVKD. CDR3 DNA: TGTGCCACGGCATCGGGGGCGACAGATACGCAGTATTTT. Translation: CATASGATDTQYF.

Ten or more counts support this clonotype. V and J are TRBV6-2 or TRBV6-3 and TRBJ1-5, with D unclear. V lost 4 bases, J lost 8 bases, and 12 bases lay in between. The germline V gene encodes CDR1 MNHEY and CDR2 SVGEGT. This CDR3 comprises 13 residues. The CDR3 DNA sequence: TGTGCCAGCAGTTGGACCGCTCCCGAGCCCCAGCATTTT. This translates into CASSWTAPEPQHF.

Only a few counts were recorded for this clonotype. The rearrangement links TRBV4-3 to TRBJ2-2; D gene uncertain. The CDR3 runs 18 residues. Trimming pared 3 bases from V and 6 bases from J, leaving 23 bases between. The germline CDR1 and CDR2 sequences are LGHNA and YSLEER. CDR3: CASSQGLPADRRAGELFF. The CDR3 nucleotides read TGCGCCAGCAGCCAGGGCTTACCTGCGGACCGACGGGCCGGGGAGCTGTTTTTT.

This clonotype was seen many times. This chain joins TRBV20-1 and TRBJ2-7; TRBD2 might be the D (5 bases). The germline V gene has CDR1 DFQATT and CDR2 SNEGSKA (reference sequence). The length of the CDR3 is 15 residues. V was shortened by 3 bases and J by 3 bases, with 18 bases between the two germline ends. The CDR3 protein is CSASGPRALNYEQYF. The CDR3 DNA is TGCAGTGCTAGTGGGCCGAGGGCATTAAACTACGAGCAGTACTTC.

This clonotype was recorded at least ten times. The CDR3 sequence is CASSHGTGTYEQYF. The CDR3 DNA follows: TGTGCCAGCAGTCACGGGACAGGTACCTACGAGCAGTACTTC. V gene TRBV12-3 or TRBV12-4 combines with J gene TRBJ2-7; 8 bases map to TRBD1. Trimming at V came to 5 bases and at J to 2 bases, leaving 5 bases not matched to a gene. CDR3 length: 14 residues.